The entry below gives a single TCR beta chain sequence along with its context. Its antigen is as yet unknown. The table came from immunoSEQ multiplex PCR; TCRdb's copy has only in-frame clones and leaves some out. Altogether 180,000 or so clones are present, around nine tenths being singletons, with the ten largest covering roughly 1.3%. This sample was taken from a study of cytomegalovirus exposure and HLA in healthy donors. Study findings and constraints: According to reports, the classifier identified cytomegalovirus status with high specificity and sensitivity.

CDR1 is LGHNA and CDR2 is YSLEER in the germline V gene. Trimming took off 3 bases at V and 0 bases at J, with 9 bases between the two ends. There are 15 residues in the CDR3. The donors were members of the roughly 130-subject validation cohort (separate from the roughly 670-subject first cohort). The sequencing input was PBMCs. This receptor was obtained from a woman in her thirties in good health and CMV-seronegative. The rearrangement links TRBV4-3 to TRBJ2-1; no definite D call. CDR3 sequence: CASSHAPSSYNEQFF. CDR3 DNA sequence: TGCGCCAGCAGCCACGCTCCGAGCTCCTACAATGAGCAGTTCTTC.